The rows below give T cell receptor beta chains drawn from one sample of a study of cytomegalovirus exposure and HLA in healthy donors. TCRdb keeps only in-frame clones here, not all; method: immunoSEQ multiplex PCR. Of under 150,000 clones listed, 81% are singletons. The sequenced material came from PBMCs. The receptor source for this set is a man aged 18 to 30 in good health and CMV-seronegative. The CDR3 runs from the conserved cysteine through the conserved F or W. A D gene is named only where the DNA matches it firmly. Size values are once, few and many counts, or a class for expanded clones, and some rows have none.

J gene,V gene,clone size,D gene,CDR3 DNA,CDR3 protein
TRBJ1-6,TRBV7-2,.,TRBD1,TGTGCCAGCAGCTTGGGACAGGGACTCTATAATTCACCCCTCCACTTT,CASSLGQGLYNSPLHF
TRBJ2-7,TRBV6-6,.,TRBD2,TGTGCCAGCAGTCAGTACATAGCGGGGGGCTCCTACGAGCAGTACTTC,CASSQYIAGGSYEQYF
TRBJ1-1,TRBV7-3,.,.,TGTGCCAGCAGTCGGGTAGGGGGACACCTTAACACTGAAGCTTTCTTT,CASSRVGGHLNTEAFF
TRBJ2-7,TRBV2,once,.,TGTGCCAGCAGTGCTAGGGGGGGTTCGCACTACGAGCAGTACTTC,CASSARGGSHYEQYF
TRBJ2-2,TRBV6-5,.,.,TGTGCCAGCAGTTGGGGCAGGGCGAACACCGGGGAGCTGTTTTTT,CASSWGRANTGELFF
TRBJ2-1,TRBV27,.,.,TGTGCCAGCAGTTTACCTGGACAGCTAGGTGAGCAGTTCTTC,CASSLPGQLGEQFF
TRBJ1-1,TRBV7-8,once,.,TGTGCCAGCAGCCTTATAACAGGGACCATGAACACTGAAGCTTTCTTT,CASSLITGTMNTEAFF
TRBJ2-5,TRBV18,.,TRBD2,TGTGCCAGCTCACCCCTCCCGGCGGGGGGCTTAAGGGAGACCCAGTACTTC,CASSPLPAGGLRETQYF
TRBJ1-1,TRBV6-6,.,.,TGTGCCAGCAGTTACGACGGACATCCAAACACTGAAGCTTTCTTT,CASSYDGHPNTEAFF
TRBJ2-7,TRBV5-1,.,TRBD1,TGCGCCAGCAGCTTGGCCGCGGGACAGGGGATCTACGAGCAGTACTTC,CASSLAAGQGIYEQYF
TRBJ1-2,TRBV18,.,.,TGTGCCAGCTCACAGCAGGATAACTATGGCTACACCTTC,CASSQQDNYGYTF
TRBJ1-2,TRBV10-3,.,TRBD1,TGTGCCATCAGTGAGTCGATGTTGGACAGGGGAGGCTACACCTTC,CAISESMLDRGGYTF
TRBJ1-1,TRBV6-5,.,TRBD1,TGTGCCTCTACGACCGGACAGGGCGCTGAAGCTTTCTTT,CASTTGQGAEAFF
TRBJ1-2,TRBV6-5,.,.,TGTGCCAGCACGACACCGCGCGGGTGTGGCTACACCTTC,CASTTPRGCGYTF
TRBJ2-3,TRBV6-1,.,.,TGTGCCAGGCAGACAGGTAGCACAGATACGCAGTATTTT,CARQTGSTDTQYF
TRBJ1-1,TRBV7-3,.,TRBD1,TGTGCCAGCAGCCCTCAGGGGGCTGAAGCTTTCTTT,CASSPQGAEAFF
TRBJ1-3,TRBV6-5,.,.,TGTGCCAGCAGTATGGGCAGCAAAGGAAACACCATATATTTT,CASSMGSKGNTIYF
TRBJ2-7,TRBV11-2,.,.,TGTGCCAGCAGCTTAGATCAAGCCGGGGGTCGCAACGAGCAGTACTTC,CASSLDQAGGRNEQYF
TRBJ2-3,TRBV5-1,.,TRBD2,TGCGCCAGCAGCTTGACGGCGGGGGGAGATACGCAGTATTTT,CASSLTAGGDTQYF
TRBJ2-3,TRBV29-1,.,TRBD2,TGCAGCGTTTCTTATGGCGGGGGGCCAGATACGCAGTATTTT,CSVSYGGGPDTQYF
TRBJ2-7,TRBV6-5,once,TRBD1,TGTGCCAGCAGAATCTCCGGGACAGGGGACGAGCAGTACTTC,CASRISGTGDEQYF
TRBJ1-5,TRBV4-3,.,.,TGCGCCAGCAGCCAAGATCACCAGGGCAATCAGCCCCAGCATTTT,CASSQDHQGNQPQHF
TRBJ1-2,TRBV19,once,TRBD1,TGTGCCAGTAGTATTGGACAGGGGGTGAATGGCTACACCTTC,CASSIGQGVNGYTF
TRBJ1-2,TRBV7-9,.,TRBD1,TGTTCCAGCAGCCCGAAGACAGGGTCCCCTCTCTATGGCTACACCTTC,CSSSPKTGSPLYGYTF
TRBJ2-2,TRBV7-8,few,TRBD1,TGTGCCAGCAGCTTAAGGACAGGGCTATTAATCGGGGAGCTGTTTTTT,CASSLRTGLLIGELFF
TRBJ1-2,TRBV27,.,.,TGTGCCAGCAGTCGGTCCGGGGGAGGAGGCTACACCTTC,CASSRSGGGGYTF
TRBJ2-5,TRBV7-2,few,TRBD2,TGTGCCAGCAGACGCCCGGGGGGAGGGACCCAGTACTTC,CASRRPGGGTQYF
TRBJ1-1,TRBV7-2,.,.,TGTGCCAGCAGCTCTTGGGGGGGAGGTGAAGCTTTCTTT,CASSSWGGGEAFF
TRBJ2-3,TRBV5-4,few,TRBD2,TGTGCCAGCAGCTTGGACCCGGGGGGGGTCACAGATACGCAGTATTTT,CASSLDPGGVTDTQYF
TRBJ2-4,TRBV12-1,.,.,TGTGCCAGCAGCTCGGGACTAGCGGGGGGAACATTAGCCAAAAACATTCAGTACTTC,CASSSGLAGGTLAKNIQYF
TRBJ1-2,TRBV7-2,.,.,TGTGCCAGTAGCTCCCAGGGGTATGGCTACACCTTC,CASSSQGYGYTF
TRBJ1-2,TRBV5-1,.,.,TGCGCCAGCAGCATTTCCCCGGGACTGCCCTATGGCTACACCTTC,CASSISPGLPYGYTF
TRBJ1-2,TRBV11-2,.,.,TGTGCCAGCAGCTCTGCAGGGGCCTCTTTCCATTTCTATGGCTACACCTTC,CASSSAGASFHFYGYTF
TRBJ2-7,TRBV29-1,.,.,TGCAGCGTTGAAGTAACAGGGTTCGCCTACGAGCAGTACTTC,CSVEVTGFAYEQYF
TRBJ2-3,TRBV25-1,.,TRBD1,TGTGCCAGCAGTGCCGCCCTGGGGACAGGGGTTAAGGGAGATACGCAGTATTTT,CASSAALGTGVKGDTQYF
TRBJ1-2,TRBV20-1,.,.,TGCAGTGCTAGCGTACAAGATGGCTACACCTTC,CSASVQDGYTF
TRBJ2-3,TRBV4-2,.,TRBD2,TGTGCCAGCAGCCAAGATCCGAGCGGGGGGGTCCGTCGTACGCAGTATTTT,CASSQDPSGGVRRTQYF
TRBJ1-3,TRBV6-5,.,.,TGTGCCAGCAGTCCCCGGAGAGGAAACACCATATATTTT,CASSPRRGNTIYF